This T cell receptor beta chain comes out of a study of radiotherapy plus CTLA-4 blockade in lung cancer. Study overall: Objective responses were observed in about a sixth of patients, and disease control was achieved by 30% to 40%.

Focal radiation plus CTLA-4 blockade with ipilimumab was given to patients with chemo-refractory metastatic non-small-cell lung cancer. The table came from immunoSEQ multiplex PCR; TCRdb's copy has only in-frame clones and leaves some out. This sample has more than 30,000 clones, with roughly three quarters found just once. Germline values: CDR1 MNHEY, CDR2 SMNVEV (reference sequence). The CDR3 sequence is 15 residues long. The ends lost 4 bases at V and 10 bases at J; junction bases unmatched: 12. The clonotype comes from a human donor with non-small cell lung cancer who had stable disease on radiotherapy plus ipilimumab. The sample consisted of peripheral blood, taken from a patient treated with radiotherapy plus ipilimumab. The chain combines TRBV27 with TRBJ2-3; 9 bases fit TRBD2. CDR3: CASSSPAGGLGPQYF. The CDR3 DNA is TGTGCCAGCAGTTCCCCTGCGGGAGGGCTAGGTCCGCAGTATTTT.